This T cell receptor (beta chain) originates from a study of blood T cell repertoires in COVID-19. Overall study context: COVID-19 samples, acute and convalescent, were from the United States, Italy and Spain. In each case, the material was cDNA or gDNA derived from T cells, B-cell-depleted T cells, or PBMCs.

Original methodology: Cell counts per sample came from amplifying reference gene primers. Clones were sequenced by immunoSEQ multiplex PCR, and TCRdb holds only the in-frame ones, with some missing. V and J calls and clone size are given by that table; D and trimming were obtained from the DNA. Here the sample spans 200,000 to 300,000 clones, 88% being singletons. V was shortened by 1 base and J by 1 base, with 12 bases between the two germline ends. The germline CDR1 and CDR2 sequences are PRHDT and FYEKMQ (reference sequence). The CDR3 is made up of 16 amino acids. This chain joins TRBV13 and TRBJ2-3; tentatively, D is TRBD2 (5 bases). Sequenced: peripheral blood. The TCR sequence derives from a man aged 60 to 75 who had recovered from COVID-19. CDR3 sequence (DNA): TGTGCCAGCAGCTTAGAATCAGCCGGGGGCACAGATACGCAGTATTTT. Encoded protein: CASSLESAGGTDTQYF.